These T cell receptor beta chains were read from a single sample in a study of T cells in Graves' hyperthyroidism and ophthalmopathy. Each CDR3 protein is one row after TCRdb ran MiXCR on the multiplex PCR reads. The sample holds around 720,000 distinct CDR3 sequences, 30% to 40% seen once. Sequencing was carried out using blood. Source of these receptors: a woman between 40 and 55 years old with Graves' hyperthyroidism. Both conserved end residues are part of each CDR3. Fields, in order: D gene, V gene, clone size, J gene, CDR3 protein, CDR3 DNA. A D gene is named only where the DNA matches it firmly. Size values are once, few and many counts, or a class for expanded clones, and some rows have none.

-	TRBV10-3	many	TRBJ1-1	CAISQGATEAFF	TGTGCCATCAGTCAGGGAGCCACTGAAGCTTTCTTT
TRBD1	TRBV5-1	once	TRBJ1-2	CASSGDPDQGAQVYGYTF	TGCGCCAGCAGCGGGGATCCAGACCAGGGGGCGCAGGTCTATGGCTACACCTTC
-	TRBV29-1	-	TRBJ1-5	CAGGQVLNQPQHF	TGTGCGGGGGGCCAAGTACTAAATCAGCCCCAGCATTTT
TRBD2	TRBV7-9	few	TRBJ2-7	CASSAGDSNYEQYF	TGTGCCAGCAGCGCGGGAGACAGCAACTACGAGCAGTACTTC
TRBD1	TRBV15	many	TRBJ1-1	CATSSGGFVLGGQGTRTEAFF	TGTGCCACCAGCAGTGGGGGCTTCGTTTTGGGGGGACAGGGGACGAGGACTGAAGCTTTCTTT
-	TRBV7-8	few	TRBJ1-6	CASSPFWVGSSYNSPLHF	TGTGCCAGCAGCCCCTTTTGGGTCGGAAGCTCCTATAATTCACCCCTCCACTTT
TRBD2	TRBV7-6	-	TRBJ2-5	CASSPWGGEAQYF	TGTGCCAGCAGCCCCTGGGGGGGAGAGGCCCAGTACTTC
-	TRBV2	many	TRBJ1-1	CASSEWGGPDIF	TGTGCCAGCAGTGAATGGGGGGGGCCCGATATCTTT
-	TRBV19	few	TRBJ1-2	CASSAGRTYGYTF	TGTGCCAGTAGTGCGGGACGTACCTATGGCTACACCTTC
TRBD1	TRBV29-1	once	TRBJ2-7	CSARDRGSVGSCEQYF	TGCAGCGCTCGGGACAGGGGGAGTGTCGGATCTTGCGAGCAGTACTTC
-	TRBV19	-	TRBJ1-5	CASKSRSGPGQPQHF	TGTGCCAGTAAGAGCAGAAGCGGCCCGGGGCAGCCCCAGCATTTT
-	TRBV7-8	few	TRBJ1-6	CASSPRGGAGNSPLHF	TGTGCCAGCAGCCCCCGGGGGGGGGCGGGTAATTCACCCCTCCACTTT
-	TRBV4-3	few	TRBJ1-2	CASSQEGWTDRRNYGYTF	TGCGCCAGCAGCCAAGAAGGATGGACAGATCGACGTAACTATGGCTACACCTTC
-	TRBV29-1	-	TRBJ2-3	CSVEMGLGDTQYF	TGCAGCGTTGAGATGGGTTTGGGGGATACGCAGTATTTT
-	TRBV6-1	-	TRBJ1-5	CASSPRGEFQPQHF	TGTGCCAGCAGCCCCAGGGGAGAATTTCAGCCCCAGCATTTT
-	TRBV29-1	-	TRBJ2-5	CSVAFSDTPGDGTQYF	TGCAGCGTTGCCTTTTCGGACACGCCGGGGGATGGGACCCAGTACTTC
-	TRBV9	-	TRBJ2-2	CASSVEGQRATGELFF	TGTGCCAGCAGCGTAGAAGGACAGAGGGCCACCGGGGAGCTGTTTTTT
TRBD2	TRBV6-2/TRBV6-3	many	TRBJ2-7	CASSYSGTTIYEQYF	TGTGCCAGCAGTTACTCCGGGACTACGATTTACGAGCAGTACTTC
-	TRBV11-2	-	TRBJ2-7	CASSFTPSYGQYF	TGTGCCAGCAGCTTTACTCCCTCCTACGGGCAGTACTTC
TRBD1	TRBV24-1	-	TRBJ2-7	CASGPTGAYEQYF	TGTGCCAGCGGACCGACAGGGGCATACGAGCAGTACTTC
TRBD1	TRBV27	few	TRBJ2-7	CASSSGQSDSYEQYF	TGTGCTAGCAGTTCGGGACAGTCAGACTCCTACGAGCAGTACTTC
TRBD2	TRBV7-2	-	TRBJ2-5	CASSQVWSSGQETQYF	TGTGCCAGCAGCCAAGTATGGTCTAGCGGTCAAGAGACCCAGTACTTC
-	TRBV7-8	many	TRBJ2-5	CASSLGSWETQYF	TGTGCCAGCAGCTTAGGGTCCTGGGAGACCCAGTACTTC
TRBD1	TRBV7-9	-	TRBJ1-6	CASSLKTGHSPLHF	TGTGCCAGCAGCTTAAAGACAGGGCATTCACCCCTCCACTTT